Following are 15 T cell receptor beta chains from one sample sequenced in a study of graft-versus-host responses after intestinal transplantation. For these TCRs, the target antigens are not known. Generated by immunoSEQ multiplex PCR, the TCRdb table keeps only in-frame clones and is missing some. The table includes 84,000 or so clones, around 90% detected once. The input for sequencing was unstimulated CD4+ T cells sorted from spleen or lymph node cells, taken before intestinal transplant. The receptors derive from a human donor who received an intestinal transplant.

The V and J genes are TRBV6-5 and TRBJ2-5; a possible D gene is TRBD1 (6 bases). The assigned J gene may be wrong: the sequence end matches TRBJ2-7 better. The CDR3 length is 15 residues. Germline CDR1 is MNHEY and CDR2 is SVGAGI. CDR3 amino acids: CASSYGGITSYEQYF. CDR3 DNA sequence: TGTGCCAGCAGTTACGGGGGCATCACCTCCTACGAGCAGTACTTC.

The CDR3 spells CASSETGTDTQYF. The CDR3 DNA is TGTGCCAGCAGTGAAACGGGCACAGATACGCAGTATTTT. The chain recombines TRBV25-1 with TRBJ2-3, with D unclear. CDR1 is MGHDK and CDR2 is SYGVNS in the germline V gene. V was clipped by 2 bases and J by 1 base, with 4 bases between them. The CDR3 extends over 13 amino acids. The variable domain in full, with the rest retrieved from reference TRBV25-1 and TRBJ2-3, is EADIYQTPRYLVIGTGKKITLECSQTMGHDKMYWYQQDPGMELHLIHYSYGVNSTEKGDLSSESTVSRIRTEHFPLTLESARPSHTSQYLCASSETGTDTQYFGPGTRLTVL.

The CDR3 here is CASSRLAGGNEQFF. The CDR3 region has the DNA TGTGCCAGCAGTCGACTAGCGGGAGGCAATGAGCAGTTCTTC. This chain connects TRBV6-6 to TRBJ2-1, with 13 positions matching TRBD2. Germline-derived CDR1 and CDR2 are MNHNY and SVGAGI (reference sequence). With V trimmed by 5 bases and J by 6 bases, 1 base remained unmatched. The CDR3 extends over 14 amino acids.

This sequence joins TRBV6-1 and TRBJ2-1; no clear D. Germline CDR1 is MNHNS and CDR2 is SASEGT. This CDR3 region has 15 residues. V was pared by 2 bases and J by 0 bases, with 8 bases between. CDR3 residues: CASSESFLSYNEQFF. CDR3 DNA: TGTGCCAGCAGTGAAAGTTTTCTCTCCTACAATGAGCAGTTCTTC.

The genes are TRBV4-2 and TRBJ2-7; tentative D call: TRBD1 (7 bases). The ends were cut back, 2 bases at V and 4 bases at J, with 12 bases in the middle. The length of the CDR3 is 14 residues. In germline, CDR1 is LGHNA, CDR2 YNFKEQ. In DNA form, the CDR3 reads TGTGCCAGCAGCCAAAGGGGGGACAGATACGAGCAGTACTTC. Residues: CASSQRGDRYEQYF.

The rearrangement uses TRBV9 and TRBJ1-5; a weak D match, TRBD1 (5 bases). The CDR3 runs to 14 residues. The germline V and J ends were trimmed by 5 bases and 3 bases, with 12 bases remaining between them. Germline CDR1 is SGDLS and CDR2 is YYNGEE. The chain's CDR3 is CASSQGTLNQPQHF. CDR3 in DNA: TGTGCCAGCAGTCAAGGGACGCTCAATCAGCCCCAGCATTTT.

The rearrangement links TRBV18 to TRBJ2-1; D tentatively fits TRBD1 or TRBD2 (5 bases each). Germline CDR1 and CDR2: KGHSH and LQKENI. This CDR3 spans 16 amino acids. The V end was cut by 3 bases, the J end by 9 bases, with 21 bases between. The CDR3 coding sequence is TGTGCCAGCTCACCCACCCACTCCGGGGCCGATACTGAGCAGTTCTTC. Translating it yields CASSPTHSGADTEQFF.

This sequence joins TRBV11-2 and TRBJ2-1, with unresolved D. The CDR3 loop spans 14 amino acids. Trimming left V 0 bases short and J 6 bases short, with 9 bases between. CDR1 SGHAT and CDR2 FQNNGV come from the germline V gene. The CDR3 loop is CASSLDRMGNEQFF. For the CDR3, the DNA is TGTGCCAGCAGCTTAGATAGAATGGGCAATGAGCAGTTCTTC.

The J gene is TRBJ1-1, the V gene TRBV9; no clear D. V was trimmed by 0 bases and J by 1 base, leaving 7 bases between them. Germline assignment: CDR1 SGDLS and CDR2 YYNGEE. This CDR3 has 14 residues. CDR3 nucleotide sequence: TGTGCCAGCAGCGTAGTATCATCGAACACTGAAGCTTTCTTT. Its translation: CASSVVSSNTEAFF. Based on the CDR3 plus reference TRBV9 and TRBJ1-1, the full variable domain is DSGVTQTPKHLITATGQRVTLRCSPRSGDLSVYWYQQSLDQGLQFLIQYYNGEERAKGNILERFSAQQFPDLHSELNLSSLELGDSALYFCASSVVSSNTEAFFGQGTRLTVV.

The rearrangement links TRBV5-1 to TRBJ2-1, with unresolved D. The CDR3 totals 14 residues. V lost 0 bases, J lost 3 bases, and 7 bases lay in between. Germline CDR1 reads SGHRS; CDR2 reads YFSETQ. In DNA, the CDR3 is TGCGCCAGCAGCTTGGTAGCTCTCTACAATGAGCAGTTCTTC. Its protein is CASSLVALYNEQFF.

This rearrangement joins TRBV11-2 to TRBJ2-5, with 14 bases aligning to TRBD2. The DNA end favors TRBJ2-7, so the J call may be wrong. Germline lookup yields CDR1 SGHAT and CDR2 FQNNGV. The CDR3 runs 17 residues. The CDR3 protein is CASSLVRTSGRSYEQYF. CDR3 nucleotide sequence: TGTGCCAGCAGCTTAGTCCGGACTAGCGGGAGGTCCTACGAGCAGTACTTC.

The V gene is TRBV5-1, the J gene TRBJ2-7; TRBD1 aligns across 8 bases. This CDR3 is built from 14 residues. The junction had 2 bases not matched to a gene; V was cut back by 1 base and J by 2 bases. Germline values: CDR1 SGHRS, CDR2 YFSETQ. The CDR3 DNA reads TGCGCCAGCAGCTTGACAGGGGGAACCTACGAGCAGTACTTC. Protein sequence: CASSLTGGTYEQYF. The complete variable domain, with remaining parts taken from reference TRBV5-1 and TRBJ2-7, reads KAGVTQTPRYLIKTRGQQVTLSCSPISGHRSVSWYQQTPGQGLQFLFEYFSETQRNKGNFPGRFSGRQFSNSRSEMNVSTLELGDSALYLCASSLTGGTYEQYFGPGTRLTVT.

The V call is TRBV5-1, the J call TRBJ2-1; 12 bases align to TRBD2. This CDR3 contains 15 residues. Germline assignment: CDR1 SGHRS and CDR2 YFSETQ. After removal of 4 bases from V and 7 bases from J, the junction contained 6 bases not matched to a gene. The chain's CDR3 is CASSPGLAGSNEQFF. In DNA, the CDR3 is TGCGCCAGCAGCCCGGGACTAGCGGGCTCTAATGAGCAGTTCTTC.

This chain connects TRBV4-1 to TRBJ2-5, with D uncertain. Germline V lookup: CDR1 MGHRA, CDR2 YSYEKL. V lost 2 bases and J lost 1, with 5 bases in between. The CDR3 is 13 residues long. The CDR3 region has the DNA TGCGCCAGCAGCCAATTGCTCCAAGAGACCCAGTACTTC. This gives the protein CASSQLLQETQYF.

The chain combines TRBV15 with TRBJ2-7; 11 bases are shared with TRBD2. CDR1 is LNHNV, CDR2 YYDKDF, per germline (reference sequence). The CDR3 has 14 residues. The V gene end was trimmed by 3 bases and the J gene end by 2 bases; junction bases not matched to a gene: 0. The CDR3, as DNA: TGTGCCACCAGCAGTAGCGGGAGGGCCTACGAGCAGTACTTC. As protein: CATSSSGRAYEQYF.